These 27 T cell receptor beta chains originate from one sample sequenced in a study of blood T cell repertoires in COVID-19. The assay was immunoSEQ multiplex PCR, and TCRdb's table has in-frame clones only and misses some. The sample consists of over 350,000 clones, approximately 90% of them appearing once. Sequenced sample: PBMCs or T cells enriched from blood (not recorded which). These TCRs come from a woman in her 40s who had been exposed to COVID-19.

The chain recombines TRBV5-4 with TRBJ1-2, with a possible D match to TRBD1 (5 bases). From germline, CDR1 is SGHNT and CDR2 YYREEE (reference sequence). Deletions cut 4 bases from V and 1 base from J, with 11 bases between. The CDR3 spans 14 residues. The CDR3 spells CASSPAQGNYGYTF. The CDR3 DNA follows: TGTGCCAGCAGCCCAGCCCAGGGTAACTATGGCTACACCTTC. The full variable domain, completed using reference TRBV5-4 and TRBJ1-2, is ETGVTQSPTHLIKTRGQQVTLRCSSQSGHNTVSWYQQALGQGPQFIFQYYREEENGRGNFPPRFSGLQFPNYSSELNVNALELDDSALYLCASSPAQGNYGYTFGSGTRLTVV.

The chain employs TRBV7-9 and TRBJ1-1; a weak D match, TRBD1 (6 bases). The V end lost 6 bases, the J end lost 1 base, and 9 bases lay between the germline ends. Looked up from germline, CDR1 is SEHNR and CDR2 is FQNEAQ (reference sequence). The CDR3 sequence is 13 residues long. Written as DNA, the CDR3 is TGTGCCAGCAGGCCACAGGGGAACACTGAAGCTTTCTTT. Residues: CASRPQGNTEAFF. Full variable domain (remainder filled in from reference TRBV7-9 and TRBJ1-1): DTGVSQNPRHKITKRGQNVTFRCDPISEHNRLYWYRQTLGQGPEFLTYFQNEAQLEKSRLLSDRFSAERPKGSFSTLEIQRTEQGDSAMYLCASRPQGNTEAFFGQGTRLTVV.

J is TRBJ1-5 and V is TRBV2, with TRBD1 matching over 8 bases. Germline loops: CDR1 SNHLY, CDR2 FYNNEI. The trim removed 4 bases at V and 3 bases at J, leaving 5 bases unmatched. The CDR3 length is 15 residues. The CDR3 is CASSGGQVFNQPQHF. CDR3 coding DNA: TGTGCCAGCAGTGGGGGACAGGTCTTCAATCAGCCCCAGCATTTT.

This chain uses TRBV5-5 with TRBJ1-2; 7 bases line up with TRBD1. The V and J ends lost 3 bases and 4 bases, in that order; junction bases with no gene match: 9. Germline V gene data show CDR1 as SGHKS and CDR2 as YYEKEE (reference sequence). This CDR3 contains 15 residues. CDR3 protein: CASSSIISGGYGYTF. DNA of the CDR3: TGTGCCAGCAGCTCAATAATCTCAGGGGGCTATGGCTACACCTTC.

This chain connects TRBV27 to TRBJ1-2; 9 bases line up with TRBD1. There are 14 residues in the CDR3. The V gene end was trimmed by 5 bases and the J gene end by 3 bases; junction bases not matched to a gene: 4. Germline values: CDR1 MNHEY, CDR2 SMNVEV (reference sequence). The CDR3 region has the DNA TGTGCCAGCAGTCCGGGACAGGGCCACTATGGCTACACCTTC. Amino acid sequence: CASSPGQGHYGYTF.

The sample holds one count of this clone. This chain connects TRBV5-1 to TRBJ2-2, with 7 bases aligning to TRBD1. In germline, CDR1 is SGHRS, CDR2 YFSETQ. The CDR3 is 16 amino acids. J gave up 1 base and V 4 bases, and 7 bases lay outside the gene matches. The CDR3 is CASSPRDRKNTGELFF. The CDR3 DNA sequence: TGCGCCAGCAGCCCCCGGGACAGAAAGAACACCGGGGAGCTGTTTTTT. Looking up the rest from reference TRBV5-1 and TRBJ2-2 gives the full variable domain: KAGVTQTPRYLIKTRGQQVTLSCSPISGHRSVSWYQQTPGQGLQFLFEYFSETQRNKGNFPGRFSGRQFSNSRSEMNVSTLELGDSALYLCASSPRDRKNTGELFFGEGSRLTVL.

The chain joins TRBV28 to TRBJ2-7; 7 nucleotides agree with TRBD2. The CDR3 runs 13 residues. J lost 3 bases, V lost 8 bases, and 7 bases had no gene match. Germline V gives CDR1 MDHEN, CDR2 SYDVKM. CDR3 in amino acids: CASRPAGHYEQYF. DNA of the CDR3: TGTGCCAGCCGGCCAGCGGGGCACTACGAGCAGTACTTC. The whole variable domain, remainder taken from reference TRBV28 and TRBJ2-7, is DVKVTQSSRYLVKRTGEKVFLECVQDMDHENMFWYRQDPGLGLRLIYFSYDVKMKEKGDIPEGYSVSREKKERFSLILESASTNQTSMYLCASRPAGHYEQYFGPGTRLTVT.

The chain carries TRBV3-1 (or the pseudogene TRBV3-2) and TRBJ1-4, with 10 bases aligning to TRBD1. The CDR3 is made up of 17 amino acids. Trimming took 3 bases from V and 2 from J; bases not matched to a gene: 6. Per the germline V gene, CDR1 is LGHDT and CDR2 is YNNKEL (reference sequence). The CDR3 region has the DNA TGTGCCAGCAGCCATCGGGGACAGGGGACTACTAATGAAAAACTGTTTTTT. The encoded protein is CASSHRGQGTTNEKLFF.

The chain links TRBV19 to TRBJ1-3; D is possibly TRBD1 (5 bases). Between the trimmed V and J ends, which lost 2 bases and 3 bases, there was a span of 11 bases. Per germline, CDR1 LNHDA and CDR2 SQIVND (reference sequence). The CDR3 contains 15 residues. CDR3 sequence: CASSILGGFGNTIYF. CDR3 nucleotides: TGTGCCAGTAGTATATTGGGGGGATTTGGAAACACCATATATTTT. Full variable domain (rest looked up from reference TRBV19 and TRBJ1-3): DGGITQSPKYLFRKEGQNVTLSCEQNLNHDAMYWYRQDPGQGLRLIYYSQIVNDFQKGDIAEGYSVSREKKESFPLTVTSAQKNPTAFYLCASSILGGFGNTIYFGEGSWLTVV.

The rearrangement joins TRBV15 to TRBJ2-1; maybe TRBD2 (6 bases). CDR3 length: 14 amino acids. V lost 3 bases, J lost 6 bases, and 12 bases lay in between. CDR1 is LNHNV, CDR2 YYDKDF, per germline (reference sequence). The CDR3 loop is CATSRGYGGNEQFF. For the CDR3, the DNA is TGTGCCACCAGCAGGGGGTACGGGGGCAATGAGCAGTTCTTC.

This clone was seen just once. The V call is TRBV2, the J call TRBJ2-1; 10 positions agree with TRBD2. With V trimmed by 7 bases and J by 6 bases, 12 bases remained unmatched. Per the germline V gene, CDR1 is SNHLY and CDR2 is FYNNEI. The CDR3 contains 16 residues. This CDR3 is CASTELLAGVSNEQFF. The CDR3 DNA is TGTGCCAGCACCGAACTCCTAGCGGGAGTATCCAATGAGCAGTTCTTC.

This chain connects TRBV24-1 to TRBJ1-2; D perhaps matches TRBD1 (6 bases). V was shortened by 4 bases and J by 3 bases, with 17 bases between the two germline ends. CDR1 is KGHDR, CDR2 SFDVKD, per germline. This CDR3 is built from 16 residues. This chain's CDR3 is CATSDPSFGQHYGYTF. The CDR3 nucleotides read TGTGCCACCAGTGACCCCAGCTTCGGACAGCACTATGGCTACACCTTC.

V usage is TRBV5-1 and J usage is TRBJ2-3, with D maybe TRBD1 (5 bases). This CDR3 has 13 amino acids. Trimming stripped 5 bases from V and 3 bases from J, with 10 bases between. CDR1 and CDR2 from the germline V gene are SGHRS and YFSETQ. The DNA for the CDR3 is TGCGCCAGCAGAGCTGCAGGGACAGATACGCAGTATTTT. This sequence encodes CASRAAGTDTQYF.

The chain has TRBV2 and TRBJ1-5, with D perhaps matching TRBD1 (5 bases). Germline V gene lookup returns CDR1 SNHLY and CDR2 FYNNEI. Trimming left V 7 bases short and J 4 bases short, with 14 bases between. The CDR3 is 14 residues long. CDR3 sequence reads: CASKGPPPNQPQHF. In DNA form, the CDR3 reads TGTGCCAGCAAGGGGCCGCCCCCAAATCAGCCCCAGCATTTT.

CDR3 in DNA: TGTGCCAGCAGCTTAGGGGGACAGGGGGCTGGGGAGCAGTACTTC. Residues: CASSLGGQGAGEQYF. V gene TRBV7-6 combines with J gene TRBJ2-7; 12 bases agree with TRBD1. The CDR3 runs 15 residues. J lost 7 bases, V lost 1 base, and 5 bases had no gene match. Germline assignment: CDR1 SGHVS and CDR2 FNYEAQ.

This sequence joins TRBV7-9 and TRBJ1-5, with 8 bases aligning to TRBD1. Looked up from germline, CDR1 is SEHNR and CDR2 is FQNEAQ (reference sequence). The CDR3 loop spans 15 amino acids. The V and J ends lost 1 base and 6 bases, in that order; junction bases with no gene match: 5. The DNA of the CDR3 is TGTGCCAGCAGCTTAGGGCCAGGGGGCGGTCAGCCCCAGCATTTT. Protein sequence: CASSLGPGGGQPQHF.

The rearrangement links TRBV3-1 (or the pseudogene TRBV3-2) to TRBJ1-5; the D gene is possibly TRBD1 (5 bases). The germline V gene has CDR1 LGHDT and CDR2 YNNKEL (reference sequence). V dropped 0 bases and J dropped 5 bases, with 8 bases sitting between them. This CDR3 has 14 residues. CDR3 region: CASSQDRGYQPQHF. In DNA form, the CDR3 reads TGTGCCAGCAGCCAAGATCGGGGGTATCAGCCCCAGCATTTT.

The genes are TRBV5-5 and TRBJ1-5; D perhaps matches TRBD1 (6 bases). Germline V gene lookup returns CDR1 SGHKS and CDR2 YYEKEE (reference sequence). V dropped 4 bases and J dropped 0 bases, with 11 bases sitting between them. The CDR3 is 15 amino acids. The CDR3 nucleotides are TGTGCCAGCAGCCTAGTGGGACATAGCAATCAGCCCCAGCATTTT. It yields the protein CASSLVGHSNQPQHF.

The chain links TRBV12-5 to TRBJ1-2; TRBD1 matches 9 bases. This CDR3 is 15 amino acids long. Germline values: CDR1 LGHNT, CDR2 FRNRAP. Trimming removed 5 bases from V and 5 bases from J; junction bases left unmatched: 9. The CDR3 nucleotides read TGTGCTAGTGGTCTCACAGGGGGCTATGGGTATGGCTACACCTTC. Translating gives CASGLTGGYGYGYTF.

This clone was counted once. The J gene is TRBJ1-4, the V gene TRBV7-9; TRBD1 agrees at 7 bases. V lost 5 bases and J lost 2; bases outside the gene matches: 2. The CDR3 loop spans 14 amino acids. Germline V gene lookup returns CDR1 SEHNR and CDR2 FQNEAQ (reference sequence). The CDR3 coding sequence is TGTGCCAGCAGCAGGGGGCAGACTAATGAAAAACTGTTTTTT. As protein: CASSRGQTNEKLFF.

The CDR3 DNA is TGTGCCAGCAGTTTATCGGCGCCCGGGACAGGGCCCTACGAGCAGTACTTC. It translates to CASSLSAPGTGPYEQYF. The V and J genes are TRBV27 and TRBJ2-7; 9 bases align to TRBD1. The CDR3 has 17 residues. Trimming at V came to 0 bases and at J to 2 bases, leaving 8 bases not matched to a gene. The germline CDR1 and CDR2 sequences are MNHEY and SMNVEV (reference sequence).

The chain carries TRBV5-1 and TRBJ1-1; D is unresolved. The V end was cut by 0 bases, the J end by 1 base, with 10 bases between. Germline CDR1 and CDR2: SGHRS and YFSETQ. The CDR3 loop spans 15 amino acids. CDR3 sequence reads: CASSLGRFGNTEAFF. CDR3 DNA sequence: TGCGCCAGCAGCTTGGGGAGGTTCGGGAACACTGAAGCTTTCTTT.

This sequence joins TRBV3-1 (or the pseudogene TRBV3-2) and TRBJ2-7, with TRBD2 matching over 13 bases. The CDR3 contains 16 residues. V lost 3 bases and J lost 4; bases outside the gene matches: 6. Germline V gives CDR1 LGHDT, CDR2 YNNKEL (reference sequence). The CDR3 nucleotides read TGTGCCAGCAGCCACCCAAGGACTAGCGGGAGATACGAGCAGTACTTC. This encodes CASSHPRTSGRYEQYF.

The chain recombines TRBV27 with TRBJ1-1; D may be TRBD1 (5 bases). Germline loops: CDR1 MNHEY, CDR2 SMNVEV (reference sequence). V lost 3 bases, J lost 1 base, and 6 bases lay in between. The CDR3 length is 13 residues. In DNA form, the CDR3 reads TGTGCCAGCAGTTTGGGGCGGAACACTGAAGCTTTCTTT. Residues: CASSLGRNTEAFF.

This clone occurred once. The V and J genes are TRBV28 and TRBJ1-4, with 7 bases identical to TRBD1. Trimming removed 4 bases from V and 8 bases from J; junction bases left unmatched: 7. The CDR3 is 14 amino acids. The V gene's germline CDR1 is MDHEN and CDR2 SYDVKM. Here the CDR3 DNA reads TGTGCCAGCAGTTCGACAGGGCTAGGGGAAAAACTGTTTTTT. Translation: CASSSTGLGEKLFF.

The CDR3 bases are TGTGCCAGCAGCTTGCCGGGACAGAAAAATTCACCCCTCCACTTT. Encoded protein: CASSLPGQKNSPLHF. The chain joins TRBV11-2 to TRBJ1-6, with 7 positions matching TRBD1. V lost 3 bases, J lost 7 bases, and 6 bases stayed unmatched. The length of the CDR3 is 15 residues. From germline, CDR1 is SGHAT and CDR2 FQNNGV.

V is TRBV19 and J is TRBJ2-1, with a weak D call TRBD2 (5 bases). CDR3 length: 15 residues. Trimming pared 8 bases from V and 0 bases from J, leaving 14 bases between. Germline loops: CDR1 LNHDA, CDR2 SQIVND (reference sequence). CDR3 in DNA: TGTGCCAGTCAGACCAGCGGAGCCTCCTACAATGAGCAGTTCTTC. The encoded protein is CASQTSGASYNEQFF.